These 15 T cell receptor beta chains were all obtained from the same sample, sequenced in a study of CD8 T cells in Susac syndrome. Reverse transcription of roughly 0.45 to 1 ug RNA was performed with random hexamers. TCRdb passed the immunoSEQ multiplex PCR reads through MiXCR, listing each CDR3 protein once. The table records about 190,000 distinct CDR3 sequences, 95% of them present only once. The source material was CD4+ T cells from PBMCs. The receptors were gathered from a human donor with Susac syndrome.

The sample holds one count of this clonotype. In DNA form, the CDR3 reads TGCAGCGTTGAAGGGGGGACCTCCTACGAGCAGTACTTC. This gives the protein CSVEGGTSYEQYF. The gene calls are TRBV29-1 and TRBJ2-7; D tentatively reads TRBD1 or TRBD2 (5 bases each). This CDR3 contains 13 residues. Per the germline V gene, CDR1 is SQVTM and CDR2 is ANQGSEA. V lost 1 base, J lost 0 bases, and 7 bases lay in between.

CDR3 sequence reads: CASSQGLAGGGSYNEQFF. The CDR3 nucleotides are TGTGCCAGCAGCCAGGGACTAGCGGGGGGCGGGTCCTACAATGAGCAGTTCTTC. The chain links TRBV5-4 to TRBJ2-1; TRBD2 matches at 15 bases. This CDR3 region has 18 residues. Germline assignment: CDR1 SGHNT and CDR2 YYREEE (reference sequence). The ends lost 4 bases at V and 1 base at J; junction bases unmatched: 6.

V and J are TRBV11-2 and TRBJ1-4; D call uncertain. From germline, CDR1 is SGHAT and CDR2 FQNNGV. The CDR3 loop spans 14 amino acids. V gave up 0 bases and J gave up 8 bases, with 10 bases separating them. This chain's CDR3 is CASSLETLREKLFF. Written as DNA, the CDR3 is TGTGCCAGCAGCTTAGAAACTCTGAGGGAAAAACTGTTTTTT.

This clonotype has just one count. The chain carries TRBV9 and TRBJ2-3; 10 nucleotides match TRBD2. The CDR3 loop spans 18 amino acids. Trimming took 0 bases from V and 4 from J; bases not matched to a gene: 11. Per the germline V gene, CDR1 is SGDLS and CDR2 is YYNGEE. The DNA for the CDR3 is TGTGCCAGCAGCGTAGACCCTAAAGCGGGGGGGTTAGCAGATACGCAGTATTTT. Its translation is CASSVDPKAGGLADTQYF. Using reference TRBV9 and TRBJ2-3 for the parts outside the CDR3, the full variable domain is DSGVTQTPKHLITATGQRVTLRCSPRSGDLSVYWYQQSLDQGLQFLIQYYNGEERAKGNILERFSAQQFPDLHSELNLSSLELGDSALYFCASSVDPKAGGLADTQYFGPGTRLTVL.

This chain connects TRBV29-1 to TRBJ2-3; 11 nucleotides line up with TRBD2. This CDR3 is built from 19 residues. The ends lost 3 bases at V and 2 bases at J; junction bases unmatched: 16. Germline CDR1 reads SQVTM; CDR2 reads ANQGSEA. CDR3 loop: CSVEGTSGQTGTVTDTQYF. The CDR3 DNA follows: TGCAGCGTTGAGGGGACTAGCGGACAAACCGGGACTGTCACAGATACGCAGTATTTT.

The CDR3 loop is CASSQAYTLKLFF. Here the CDR3 DNA reads TGTGCCAGCAGCCAGGCATACACCTTAAAACTGTTTTTT. The V and J genes are TRBV3-1 and TRBJ1-4; no clear D gene. Trimming removed 3 bases from V and 10 bases from J, with 12 bases in between. Germline values: CDR1 LGHDT, CDR2 YNNKEL (reference sequence). The CDR3 has 13 amino acids.

The chain couples TRBV6-2 or TRBV6-3 to TRBJ1-6; D is undetermined. Between the trimmed V and J ends, which lost 2 bases and 0 bases, there was a span of 8 bases. The CDR3 sequence is 16 residues long. Germline values: CDR1 MNHEY, CDR2 SVGEGT. CDR3 residues: CASSYDWSSYNSPLHF. CDR3 in DNA: TGTGCCAGCAGTTACGACTGGAGCTCCTATAATTCACCCCTCCACTTT.

This chain uses TRBV27 with TRBJ1-5, with D unresolved. CDR1 MNHEY and CDR2 SMNVEV come from the germline V gene (reference sequence). Trimming left V 0 bases short and J 2 bases short, with 5 bases between. There are 14 residues in the CDR3. CDR3: CASSLSMGNQPQHF. In DNA form, the CDR3 reads TGTGCCAGCAGTTTATCGATGGGCAATCAGCCCCAGCATTTT.

The V gene is TRBV29-1, the J gene TRBJ2-1; 8 bases align to TRBD2. The CDR3 is made up of 15 amino acids. V was pared by 6 bases and J by 6 bases, with 13 bases of the junction left unmatched. Germline V gene data show CDR1 as SQVTM and CDR2 as ANQGSEA. CDR3 loop: CSVLPRGGPLNEQFF. CDR3 nucleotides: TGCAGCGTCCTCCCCCGGGGGGGCCCGCTCAATGAGCAGTTCTTC.

The chain links TRBV5-1 to TRBJ2-4; 7 bases agree with TRBD1. In germline, CDR1 is SGHRS, CDR2 YFSETQ. Trimming cost V 4 bases and J 5 bases; bases outside gene matches: 9. The CDR3 runs to 15 residues. Here the CDR3 reads CASSPPGGQENIQYF. In DNA form, the CDR3 reads TGCGCCAGCAGCCCCCCAGGTGGACAGGAAAACATTCAGTACTTC.

CDR3 bases: TGTGCCTGGAGTAGTCAACTGGGGGAAAAACTGTTTTTT. Its protein product is CAWSSQLGEKLFF. V gene TRBV30 combines with J gene TRBJ1-4; D is uncertain. The germline V gene has CDR1 GTSNPN and CDR2 SVGIG (reference sequence). The CDR3 is made up of 13 amino acids. V was clipped by 2 bases and J by 8 bases, with 12 bases between them. Complete variable domain (other parts from reference TRBV30 and TRBJ1-4): SQTIHQWPATLVQPVGSPLSLECTVEGTSNPNLYWYRQAAGRGLQLLFYSVGIGQISSEVPQNLSASRPQDRQFILSSKKLLLSDSGFYLCAWSSQLGEKLFFGSGTQLSVL.

The chain carries TRBV5-4 and TRBJ2-3, with 11 bases matching TRBD2. Germline assignment: CDR1 SGHNT and CDR2 YYREEE (reference sequence). The J segment lost 3 bases and the V segment lost 6 bases, leaving 12 bases of the junction unmatched. There are 17 residues in the CDR3. The CDR3 DNA reads TGTGCCAGCACCCTTAGCGGGGGGGCCTATCGAACAGATACGCAGTATTTT. It codes for CASTLSGGAYRTDTQYF.

This clonotype has more than one count but fewer than ten. The gene calls are TRBV6-1 and TRBJ2-3; the D is unclear. Germline-derived CDR1 and CDR2 are MNHNS and SASEGT. Trimming took 6 bases from V and 3 from J, leaving 4 bases between them. The CDR3 is 11 residues long. The chain's CDR3 is CASRRTDTQYF. The CDR3 DNA is TGTGCCAGCAGACGAACAGATACGCAGTATTTT.

The rearrangement links TRBV7-2 to TRBJ2-7; no clear D. Trimming removed 3 bases from V and 4 bases from J, with 13 bases in between. CDR1 and CDR2 (germline): SGHTA, FQGNSA. This CDR3 is built from 14 residues. DNA for the CDR3: TGTGCCAGCAGCTTCAACGGGCGCAGATACGAGCAGTACTTC. Its protein is CASSFNGRRYEQYF.

The genes are TRBV25-1 and TRBJ2-5; weak D call: TRBD1 (5 bases). The CDR3 has 13 residues. Germline V gene sequence: CDR1 MGHDK, CDR2 SYGVNS. Trimming removed 4 bases at V and 5 bases at J, with 11 bases between. CDR3 in amino acids: CASSVGGAETQYF. The CDR3 DNA reads TGTGCCAGCAGTGTAGGTGGGGCTGAGACCCAGTACTTC. Combining the CDR3 with reference TRBV25-1 and TRBJ2-5 gives the whole variable domain EADIYQTPRYLVIGTGKKITLECSQTMGHDKMYWYQQDPGMELHLIHYSYGVNSTEKGDLSSESTVSRIRTEHFPLTLESARPSHTSQYLCASSVGGAETQYFGPGTRLLVL.